One sample yielded the 21 T cell receptor beta chains listed below, sequenced in a study of early T cells in non-severe SARS-CoV-2 infection. TCRdb recomputed calls from the 5' RACE reads with MiXCR, one row per CDR3 protein. The table includes tens of thousands of distinct CDR3 sequences, around 12% detected once. The material sequenced was whole blood, taken at baseline. Receptors originate from an adult who was a healthcare worker with PCR-confirmed SARS-CoV-2 infection or an uninfected control (not recorded which).

This clonotype was detected many times. This chain connects TRBV18 to TRBJ1-1; the D gene is possibly TRBD1 (6 bases). Germline V lookup: CDR1 KGHSH, CDR2 LQKENI. The length of the CDR3 is 13 residues. The ends were cut back, 3 bases at V and 3 bases at J, with 8 bases in the middle. The CDR3 region has the DNA TGTGCCAGCTCACCTCACAGGGACACTGAAGCTTTCTTT. Protein sequence: CASSPHRDTEAFF.

This clonotype has a count of ten or more. The V gene is TRBV11-2, the J gene TRBJ2-3; D might be TRBD2 (6 bases). Trimming stripped 8 bases from V and 1 base from J, with 10 bases between. Germline CDR1 SGHAT, CDR2 FQNNGV. The CDR3 extends over 13 amino acids. The CDR3 nucleotides are TGTGCCAGCGCGGAGGGCGGCACAGATACGCAGTATTTT. It translates to CASAEGGTDTQYF.

This clonotype occurred a few times. V is TRBV29-1 and J is TRBJ1-1, with no clear D. Germline V gene data show CDR1 as SQVTM and CDR2 as ANQGSEA. Trimming pared 2 bases from V and 5 bases from J, leaving 12 bases between. The CDR3 extends over 13 amino acids. The CDR3 DNA is TGCAGCGTTGAAATCTCCCCTGGGACTGAAGCTTTCTTT. This gives the protein CSVEISPGTEAFF.

The rearrangement links TRBV12-3 or TRBV12-4 to TRBJ2-1; possible D gene TRBD1, 6 bases. Trimming shortened V by 7 bases and J by 0 bases, and 13 bases separated the two germline ends. The CDR3 spans 15 residues. CDR3 in amino acids: CASTFRGSSYNEQFF. In DNA, the CDR3 is TGTGCCAGCACATTCAGGGGAAGCTCCTACAATGAGCAGTTCTTC.

This clonotype was seen ten or more times. V usage is TRBV11-2 and J usage is TRBJ2-1; possibly TRBD1 or TRBD2 for D (6 bases each). The CDR3 length is 16 residues. V lost 5 bases to trimming and J lost 4 bases, with 18 bases between them. The germline gives CDR1 SGHAT, CDR2 FQNNGV. CDR3 protein: CASSPLPGARYNEQFF. The CDR3 bases are TGTGCCAGCAGCCCATTACCGGGGGCGAGGTACAATGAGCAGTTCTTC.

At least ten counts were recorded for this clonotype. The chain recombines TRBV11-2 with TRBJ2-2; no reliable D call. Germline assignment: CDR1 SGHAT and CDR2 FQNNGV. The ends were cut back, 5 bases at V and 5 bases at J, with 12 bases in the middle. This CDR3 is built from 14 residues. CDR3 loop: CASSHPVPTGELFF. The CDR3 nucleotides are TGTGCCAGCAGCCATCCGGTCCCAACCGGGGAGCTGTTTTTT. The variable domain in full, with the rest retrieved from reference TRBV11-2 and TRBJ2-2, is EAGVAQSPRYKIIEKRQSVAFWCNPISGHATLYWYQQILGQGPKLLIQFQNNGVVDDSQLPKDRFSAERLKGVDSTLKIQPAKLEDSAVYLCASSHPVPTGELFFGEGSRLTVL.

The V call is TRBV7-2, the J call TRBJ2-7; unclear D gene. Germline V gene lookup returns CDR1 SGHTA and CDR2 FQGNSA. The CDR3 spans 13 residues. Trimming stripped 8 bases from V and 6 bases from J, with 17 bases between. Here the CDR3 DNA reads TGTGCCAGCCCACTTGAAGACCCGATCGAGCAGTACTTC. Translation gives CASPLEDPIEQYF.

This clonotype came up a few times. The chain couples TRBV7-6 to TRBJ1-1; no firm D call. Germline CDR1 is SGHVS and CDR2 is FNYEAQ. The CDR3 contains 13 residues. Trimming pared 3 bases from V and 1 base from J, leaving 6 bases between. The CDR3 region has the DNA TGTGCCAGCAGCTTTAATGGGAACACTGAAGCTTTCTTT. It yields the protein CASSFNGNTEAFF.

Only a few counts were recorded for this clonotype. The chain joins TRBV6-2 or TRBV6-3 to TRBJ2-5; TRBD2 is a possible D gene (5 bases). Germline CDR1 MNHEY, CDR2 SVGEGT. V was pared by 2 bases and J by 5 bases, with 21 bases between. CDR3 length: 17 amino acids. The DNA of the CDR3 is TGTGCCAGCAGTTACACCCCCCCGCTCAACACGGGGGAGACCCAGTACTTC. Encoded protein: CASSYTPPLNTGETQYF.

The CDR3 reads CASRANYEQYF. The CDR3 DNA reads as TGTGCCAGCCGGGCCAACTACGAGCAGTACTTC. This chain joins TRBV6-1 and TRBJ2-7; D not certain. Deletions cut 8 bases from V and 3 bases from J, with 8 bases between. Per the germline V gene, CDR1 is MNHNS and CDR2 is SASEGT. The CDR3 is 11 residues long.

V usage is TRBV4-1 and J usage is TRBJ1-5; D is uncertain. The V gene's germline CDR1 is MGHRA and CDR2 YSYEKL. This CDR3 has 15 residues. V was clipped by 0 bases and J by 6 bases, with 12 bases between them. The CDR3 protein is CASSQDLGRGQPQHF. The DNA for the CDR3 is TGCGCCAGCAGCCAAGATCTTGGCCGTGGTCAGCCCCAGCATTTT.

This clonotype was counted between two and nine times. The chain carries TRBV28 and TRBJ2-2, with 10 nucleotides matching TRBD1. This CDR3 is 16 amino acids long. Germline CDR1 MDHEN, CDR2 SYDVKM. V dropped 6 bases and J dropped 5; count of bases not matched to a gene: 9. CDR3 sequence reads: CASSNRQGAQTGELFF. Written as DNA, the CDR3 is TGTGCCAGCAGCAACCGACAGGGGGCTCAGACCGGGGAGCTGTTTTTT. Full variable domain (remainder filled in from reference TRBV28 and TRBJ2-2): DVKVTQSSRYLVKRTGEKVFLECVQDMDHENMFWYRQDPGLGLRLIYFSYDVKMKEKGDIPEGYSVSREKKERFSLILESASTNQTSMYLCASSNRQGAQTGELFFGEGSRLTVL.

This clonotype was counted many times. The chain carries TRBV11-2 and TRBJ2-4; D tentatively reads TRBD1 or TRBD2 (5 bases each). The CDR3 has 14 amino acids. Germline V gives CDR1 SGHAT, CDR2 FQNNGV. Deletions cut 2 bases from V and 9 bases from J, with 14 bases between. DNA of the CDR3: TGTGCCAGCAGCTTACTCCGGGGTAGGGGCATTCAGTACTTC. Its translation: CASSLLRGRGIQYF.

At least ten counts were recorded for this clonotype. The chain has TRBV20-1 and TRBJ2-7; D call uncertain. CDR3 length equals 10 residues. Germline CDR1 and CDR2: DFQATT and SNEGSKA (reference sequence). Trimming removed 3 bases from V and 4 bases from J, with 4 bases in between. The CDR3 region has the DNA TGCAGTGCTAGTAGATACGAGCAGTACTTC. It codes for CSASRYEQYF.

This clonotype was detected ten times or more. The gene calls are TRBV7-9 and TRBJ1-1, with D possibly TRBD1 on 5 matching bases. The V end lost 10 bases, the J end lost 1 base, and 16 bases lay between the germline ends. Germline-derived CDR1 and CDR2 are SEHNR and FQNEAQ (reference sequence). The CDR3 covers 14 residues. The CDR3 DNA sequence: TGTGCCAATCGCGAGGGGAGGAAGAACACTGAAGCTTTCTTT. Protein product: CANREGRKNTEAFF.

This clonotype showed up many times. J is TRBJ1-1 and V is TRBV7-9, with D unresolved. CDR1 is SEHNR and CDR2 is FQNEAQ in the germline V gene (reference sequence). This CDR3 region has 13 residues. The ends were cut back, 5 bases at V and 1 base at J, with 8 bases in the middle. The CDR3 region has the DNA TGTGCCAGCAGCAGACAAGAGAACACTGAAGCTTTCTTT. Translated: CASSRQENTEAFF.

This clonotype was observed a few times. This sequence joins TRBV4-1 and TRBJ2-1; tentative D call: TRBD2 (5 bases). Trimming removed 3 bases at V and 8 bases at J, with 14 bases between. Germline CDR1 MGHRA, CDR2 YSYEKL. The length of the CDR3 is 14 residues. The CDR3 nucleotides read TGCGCCAGCAGCCACCGACTATTTACCGATGAGCAGTTCTTC. This sequence encodes CASSHRLFTDEQFF.

This clonotype has just a few counts. The chain uses TRBV6-5 and TRBJ1-1; TRBD1 might be the D (6 bases). The CDR3 sequence is 16 residues long. CDR1 is MNHEY and CDR2 is SVGAGI in the germline V gene. V was cut by 0 bases and J by 1 base, with 12 bases left in between. DNA of the CDR3: TGTGCCAGCAGTTACTCGATACAGGGTGGGAACACTGAAGCTTTCTTT. It yields the protein CASSYSIQGGNTEAFF.

The gene calls are TRBV20-1 and TRBJ1-2, with 9 bases lining up with TRBD1. Trimming took 5 bases from V and 4 from J; bases not matched to a gene: 5. Germline CDR1 is DFQATT and CDR2 is SNEGSKA (reference sequence). The length of the CDR3 is 13 residues. CDR3 DNA sequence: TGCAGTGCTCCAGGGACAGGGACCTATGGCTACACCTTC. Protein: CSAPGTGTYGYTF.

The chain has TRBV29-1 and TRBJ2-3, with 10 bases identical to TRBD1. This CDR3 comprises 14 residues. Unmatched junction bases numbered 9, after V lost 7 bases and J lost 5 bases. Germline V CDR1 and CDR2: SQVTM, ANQGSEA. CDR3 amino acids: CSGGTWTGGDTQYF. The CDR3 nucleotides are TGCAGCGGCGGGACTTGGACAGGGGGAGATACGCAGTATTTT.

V gene TRBV18 combines with J gene TRBJ2-4, with no clear D. This CDR3 comprises 17 residues. V was pared by 3 bases and J by 3 bases, with 18 bases between. Germline values: CDR1 KGHSH, CDR2 LQKENI. The CDR3 coding sequence is TGTGCCAGCTCACCGGGGAAGGCAGATGGCGGCAAAAACATTCAGTACTTC. Translated, it gives CASSPGKADGGKNIQYF.